These T cell receptor beta chains were read from a single sample in a study of control samples from healthy donors and cancer patients. Libraries were prepared by immunoSEQ multiplex PCR; TCRdb keeps only in-frame clonotypes and omits some of them. The sample lists 130,000 or so clones, about 94% seen once, with approximately 15% in the top ten. Sample: PBMCs. The receptors were gathered from a man aged 55 to 70 with colorectal cancer. Each CDR3 is given with its conserved first and last residue. A D gene is named only where the DNA matches it firmly. Clone size appears in some rows only: once, few, many, or a class for an expanded clone.

>.|TRBV5-1|TRBJ2-1|.
TGCGCCAGCAGCTTGGCCGGGGGGCTGGGTGAGCAGTTCTTC
CASSLAGGLGEQFF
>.|TRBV12-3/TRBV12-4|TRBJ1-1|.
TGTGCCAGCTGGGGGCGGATGAACACTGAAGCTTTCTTT
CASWGRMNTEAFF
>.|TRBV4-2|TRBJ1-6|.
TGTGCCAGCAGCCTTTCTCCGACTGATTCCGAAGCTAGTTCACCCCTCCACTTT
CASSLSPTDSEASSPLHF
>.|TRBV27|TRBJ1-5|.
TGTGCCAGCAGTCCCCGCAACTGGGGCGTGGGCAATCAGCCCCAGCATTTT
CASSPRNWGVGNQPQHF
>.|TRBV7-9|TRBJ2-6|TRBD1
TGTGCCAGCAGCTGGACCACAGGGGGCACTGGGGCCAACGTCCTGACTTTC
CASSWTTGGTGANVLTF
>.|TRBV6-5|TRBJ1-4|TRBD1
TGTGCCAGCAGCATCGGGACAGGGGATGAAAAACTGTTTTTT
CASSIGTGDEKLFF
>.|TRBV9|TRBJ1-2|TRBD1
TGTGCCAGCAGCATACGGACAGGTAACGATGGCTACACCTTC
CASSIRTGNDGYTF
>.|TRBV29-1|TRBJ1-3|.
TGCAGCGTTGGTACGCAGGCGTCCTCTGGAAACACCATATATTTT
CSVGTQASSGNTIYF
>.|TRBV7-9|TRBJ1-2|.
TGTGCCAGCAGCAAGCTAGACAGAGCTAACTATGGCTACACCTTC
CASSKLDRANYGYTF
>.|TRBV5-1|TRBJ2-7|.
TGCGCCAGCAGCTTGGGGGCCGCCTACTACGAGCAGTACTTC
CASSLGAAYYEQYF
>.|TRBV20-1|TRBJ1-6|.
TGCAGTGCTAGTGGGGGACGAATCCTGGATAATTCACCCCTCCACTTT
CSASGGRILDNSPLHF
>.|TRBV2|TRBJ2-7|TRBD1
TGTGCCAGCAGGGTGGGACAGGGGGCCTACGAGCAGTACTTC
CASRVGQGAYEQYF
>.|TRBV30|TRBJ1-2|.
TGTGCCTGGAGGGAGGGGGGTGCCTATGGCTACACCTTC
CAWREGGAYGYTF
>.|TRBV5-1|TRBJ2-1|TRBD1
TGCGCCAGCAGCTTACCCGGGACAGTCGACAATGAGCAGTTCTTC
CASSLPGTVDNEQFF
>.|TRBV6-5|TRBJ1-1|.
TGTGCCAGCAGATTCAGGGATGAAGCTTTCTTT
CASRFRDEAFF
>.|TRBV7-2|TRBJ1-5|TRBD1
TGTGCCAGCAGCCCCGGGACAGGGGTTTTTCAGCCCCAGCATTTT
CASSPGTGVFQPQHF
>.|TRBV6-1|TRBJ1-3|.
TGTGCCAGCAGTGAACCCAACTCTGGAAACACCATATATTTT
CASSEPNSGNTIYF
>.|TRBV6-2/TRBV6-3|TRBJ1-5|TRBD1
TGTGCCAGCAGTGACAGGGGCGGGCAGCCCCAGCATTTT
CASSDRGGQPQHF
>once|TRBV19|TRBJ1-6|.
TGTGCCAGTAGTATAAGACGGAATAATTCACCCCTCCACTTT
CASSIRRNNSPLHF
>.|TRBV19|TRBJ2-1|TRBD1
TGTGCCAGTAGGCCCGGGACAGGGTACAATGAGCAGTTCTTC
CASRPGTGYNEQFF
>.|TRBV7-9|TRBJ2-1|.
TGTGCCAGCAGCTTAGGGGTGGTCGGGCAGTTCTTC
CASSLGVVGQFF
>.|TRBV10-3|TRBJ1-2|TRBD1
TGTGCCATCAGTGAGTCGGGGAGACAGGGGAAGCCCTTTGGCTACACCTTC
CAISESGRQGKPFGYTF
>.|TRBV6-6|TRBJ2-2|TRBD1
TGTGCCAGCAGCAACGGACAGGGGGCCGGGGAGCTGTTTTTT
CASSNGQGAGELFF
>once|TRBV18|TRBJ2-1|.
TGTGCCAGCTCACCACTTGAGAATCGTGAGCAGTTCTTC
CASSPLENREQFF
>.|TRBV5-1|TRBJ2-7|TRBD2
TGCGCCAGCAGCGCCGGGACTAGCGGGGGAATCTCCTACGAGCAGTACTTC
CASSAGTSGGISYEQYF
>once|TRBV7-6|TRBJ1-1|.
TGTGCCAGCAGCTTAGGCCAGGGGTTAAGCGGCACTGAAGCTTTCTTT
CASSLGQGLSGTEAFF
>.|TRBV6-2/TRBV6-3|TRBJ2-1|TRBD2
TGTGCCAGCAGTTATGGGCTAGCGGGGTTCGACTCCTACAATGAGCAGTTCTTC
CASSYGLAGFDSYNEQFF